What follows are 16 T cell receptor beta chains derived from one specimen sequenced in a study of blood T cell repertoires in COVID-19. Sequencing used immunoSEQ multiplex PCR; TCRdb keeps in-frame clones, though not all of them. The table includes 250,000 or so clones, about 87% detected once. The sequenced material came from PBMCs or T cells enriched from blood (not recorded which). The receptors originated from a woman in her thirties or forties who had been exposed to COVID-19.

CDR3 DNA: TGTGCCAGCAGCAAAGCAGGGACTACCGGGGTCTACGAGCAGTACGTC. Protein product: CASSKAGTTGVYEQYV. This chain joins TRBV21-1 and TRBJ2-7; the D call of TRBD2 is as the table states it, not checked on the DNA. TRBV21-1 is assigned pseudogene status. The CDR3 covers 16 residues.

The chain recombines TRBV6-5 with TRBJ1-4; D may be TRBD1 (6 bases). The CDR3 totals 15 residues. Germline loops: CDR1 MNHEY, CDR2 SVGAGI. V lost 0 bases and J lost 5, with 10 bases in between. The CDR3 DNA follows: TGTGCCAGCAGTTACTCGAGTCAGGGGAATGAAAAACTGTTTTTT. Its protein product is CASSYSSQGNEKLFF.

The V gene is TRBV9, the J gene TRBJ2-4; D call uncertain. Germline lookup yields CDR1 SGDLS and CDR2 YYNGEE. Trimming took off 0 bases at V and 1 base at J, with 8 bases between the two ends. The CDR3 loop spans 15 amino acids. CDR3 coding DNA: TGTGCCAGCAGCGTAGGAGAAAAGGCCAAAAACATTCAGTACTTC. This codes for CASSVGEKAKNIQYF.

The count of this clone is one. The J gene is TRBJ2-2, the V gene TRBV7-6, with 8 nucleotides matching TRBD1. Germline CDR1 and CDR2: SGHVS and FNYEAQ. This CDR3 is 16 amino acids long. V dropped 6 bases and J dropped 2; count of bases not matched to a gene: 8. In DNA form, the CDR3 reads TGTGCCAGCAGTCTAAGGCCAGGGGGCAACACCGGGGAGCTGTTTTTT. It is translated as CASSLRPGGNTGELFF. Drawing the rest from reference TRBV7-6 and TRBJ2-2, the complete variable domain is GAGVSQSPRYKVTKRGQDVALRCDPISGHVSLYWYRQALGQGPEFLTYFNYEAQQDKSGLPNDRFSAERPEGSISTLTIQRTEQRDSAMYRCASSLRPGGNTGELFFGEGSRLTVL.

V usage is TRBV7-8 and J usage is TRBJ2-7; D perhaps matches TRBD2 (5 bases). Trimming took 4 bases from V and 5 from J, leaving 18 bases between them. This CDR3 contains 15 residues. Germline V CDR1 and CDR2: SGHVS, FQNEAQ. CDR3 sequence (DNA): TGTGCCAGCAGCTCACCTGGAGAGGGTACCCACGAGCAGTACGTC. Protein: CASSSPGEGTHEQYV.

With respect to this clone: A read error is possible here, since a much larger clone lies one base away. The rearrangement uses TRBV7-8 and TRBJ1-1; D is ambiguous. This CDR3 has 13 residues. CDR1 is SGHVS and CDR2 is FQNEAQ in the germline V gene. V was trimmed by 1 base and J by 2 bases, leaving 5 bases between them. The CDR3 region is CASSLDSNTEAFF. CDR3 nucleotide sequence: TGTGCCAGCAGCTTAGACAGTAACACTGAAGCTTTCTTT.

The gene calls are TRBV14 and TRBJ2-1; tentatively, D is TRBD2 (6 bases). The germline gives CDR1 SGHDN, CDR2 FVKESK. The CDR3 is 16 amino acids. Trimming cost V 6 bases and J 1 base, with 16 bases left between them. The CDR3 DNA is TGTGCCAGCAGTATCAACCGGAGGGTTTCCTACAATGAGCAGTTCTTC. Translation: CASSINRRVSYNEQFF. Looking up the rest from reference TRBV14 and TRBJ2-1 gives the full variable domain: EAGVTQFPSHSVIEKGQTVTLRCDPISGHDNLYWYRRVMGKEIKFLLHFVKESKQDESGMPNNRFLAERTGGTYSTLKVQPAELEDSGVYFCASSINRRVSYNEQFFGPGTRLTVL.

The chain carries TRBV7-9 and TRBJ1-4, with D perhaps matching TRBD1 (6 bases). CDR1 and CDR2 (germline): SEHNR, FQNEAQ (reference sequence). The CDR3 consists of 16 residues. Trimming pared 1 base from V and 0 bases from J, leaving 9 bases between. The CDR3 here is CASSLGPGATNEKLFF. CDR3 nucleotide sequence: TGTGCCAGCAGCTTAGGCCCAGGGGCAACTAATGAAAAACTGTTTTTT.

V is TRBV4-1 and J is TRBJ1-4, with D perhaps matching TRBD1 (6 bases). The length of the CDR3 is 19 residues. Germline loops: CDR1 MGHRA, CDR2 YSYEKL. The V end lost 5 bases, the J end lost 0 bases, and 22 bases lay between the germline ends. The chain's CDR3 is CASSISHGGRTPTNEKLFF. The CDR3 bases are TGCGCCAGCAGCATCTCCCACGGGGGGCGCACCCCAACTAATGAAAAACTGTTTTTT.

The rearrangement uses TRBV4-2 and TRBJ1-2, with TRBD1 as a possible D gene (5 bases). CDR3 length: 18 residues. CDR1 is LGHNA, CDR2 YNFKEQ, per germline. Trimming left V 1 base short and J 1 base short, with 19 bases between. Here the CDR3 DNA reads TGTGCCAGCAGCCAAGTTATATCCCAGGGTGGGATTAACTATGGCTACACCTTC. Amino acid sequence: CASSQVISQGGINYGYTF.

The chain employs TRBV2 and TRBJ1-6, with D perhaps matching TRBD1 (5 bases). This CDR3 contains 14 residues. Germline CDR1 SNHLY, CDR2 FYNNEI. With 2 bases removed from V and 10 bases from J, the gap between germline ends came to 12 bases. The CDR3 region is CASSEWNGGSPLHF. The CDR3 DNA sequence: TGTGCCAGCAGTGAATGGAACGGGGGATCACCCCTCCACTTT. Full variable domain (rest looked up from reference TRBV2 and TRBJ1-6): EPEVTQTPSHQVTQMGQEVILRCVPISNHLYFYWYRQILGQKVEFLVSFYNNEISEKSEIFDDQFSVERPDGSNFTLKIRSTKLEDSAMYFCASSEWNGGSPLHFGNGTRLTVT.

The rearrangement links TRBV19 to TRBJ1-1; a weak D match, TRBD1 (5 bases). Trimming pared 7 bases from V and 4 bases from J, leaving 13 bases between. The CDR3 length is 13 residues. Germline assignment: CDR1 LNHDA and CDR2 SQIVND (reference sequence). The CDR3 region is CASIGEVGTEAFF. The CDR3 nucleotides read TGTGCCAGTATAGGGGAAGTCGGCACTGAAGCTTTCTTT.

The rearrangement uses TRBV6-5 and TRBJ2-5, with TRBD2 identical over 7 bases. This CDR3 contains 15 residues. After removal of 4 bases from V and 5 bases from J, the junction contained 10 bases not matched to a gene. Germline-derived CDR1 and CDR2 are MNHEY and SVGAGI. The CDR3 DNA is TGTGCCAGCAGTTCTCCGGACCCGCGGGGGGAGACCCAGTACTTC. Translated, it gives CASSSPDPRGETQYF.

The V and J genes are TRBV10-3 and TRBJ2-3; TRBD2 matches at 9 bases. The CDR3 extends over 16 amino acids. The germline CDR1 and CDR2 sequences are ENHRY and SYGVKD. After removal of 5 bases from V and 0 bases from J, the junction contained 6 bases not matched to a gene. Written as DNA, the CDR3 is TGTGCCATCAGTCGACTAGCGGAAACTAGCACAGATACGCAGTATTTT. Translated: CAISRLAETSTDTQYF.

The chain links TRBV7-9 to TRBJ1-2; weak D call: TRBD1 (6 bases). Germline CDR1 is SEHNR and CDR2 is FQNEAQ (reference sequence). The CDR3 has 13 amino acids. Trimming took off 3 bases at V and 5 bases at J, with 10 bases between the two ends. CDR3 sequence: CASSFGGGYGYTF. The DNA for the CDR3 is TGTGCCAGCAGCTTTGGGGGCGGGTATGGCTACACCTTC.

V and J are TRBV3-1 (or the pseudogene TRBV3-2) and TRBJ1-5; tentative D call: TRBD1 (6 bases). This CDR3 region has 14 residues. CDR1 and CDR2 from the germline V gene are LGHDT and YNNKEL (reference sequence). V gave up 5 bases and J gave up 4 bases, with 12 bases separating them. In nucleotides, the CDR3 is TGTGCCAGCAGCACTAGAGGGGGAAATCAGCCCCAGCATTTT. Protein: CASSTRGGNQPQHF.